The present T cell receptor (beta chain) was sequenced within a study of regulatory T cells in long-lasting Graves disease. The sample holds a few counts of this clonotype. Its antigen is currently unknown. Time point described: persistent/refractory GD, antithyroid drugs over 5 years with positive TRAb. PBMC-extracted RNA yielded the TCR library. Points from the study as a whole: TCR diversity was lower in persistent than newly diagnosed Graves' disease.

V was trimmed by 5 bases and J by 4 bases, leaving 9 bases between them. CDR3 length: 12 amino acids. CDR1 and CDR2 (germline): SEHNR, FQNEAQ (reference sequence). Investigators prepared the TCR beta libraries by applying iRepertoire HTBI primers and Arm-PCR of CDR3 regions. MiXCR was run by TCRdb on the multiplex PCR reads, yielding one entry per CDR3 protein. Of a few hundred thousand distinct CDR3 sequences in the sample, roughly 23% were seen once. This material consisted of peripheral blood mononuclear cells (PBMCs), taken when the disease was refractory, from a patient treated with antithyroid drugs. The chain joins TRBV7-9 to TRBJ2-7; D uncertain. The clonotype was recovered from a female donor with Graves disease. CDR3 sequence reads: CASSTSPYEQYF. DNA for the CDR3: TGTGCCAGCAGCACATCACCTTACGAGCAGTACTTC.